This is a list of T cell receptor beta chains from one sample in a study of cytomegalovirus exposure and HLA in healthy donors. Data came from immunoSEQ multiplex PCR; TCRdb stores just in-frame clones and leaves some out. The sample carries approximately 250,000 clones, roughly 78% recorded once. Input material: PBMCs. These receptors were taken from a boy between 10 and 17 years old in good health and CMV-seronegative. Both conserved end residues are part of each CDR3. The D gene is left open where the match is weak. Expanded clones get a size class; other rows say once, few or many, or leave the size out.

D	V	size	J	length	DNA	CDR3
TRBD1	TRBV6-5	.	TRBJ1-2	14	TGTGCCAGCAGCTCGGCGGGACAGTTCTATGGCTACACCTTC	CASSSAGQFYGYTF
TRBD1	TRBV6-4	.	TRBJ1-5	13	TGTGCCAGCGGGACAGGGGGTGTTCAGCCCCAGCATTTT	CASGTGGVQPQHF
.	TRBV7-8	.	TRBJ2-1	13	TGTGCCAGCAGTCGCGACAACGTTTATGAGCAGTTCTTC	CASSRDNVYEQFF
TRBD1	TRBV9	.	TRBJ2-5	14	TGTGCCAGCAGCGTCACCGACAGGGGAGAGACCCAGTACTTC	CASSVTDRGETQYF
.	TRBV10-3	.	TRBJ1-3	13	TGTGCCATCACCCTGAACTTGGGAAACACCATATATTTT	CAITLNLGNTIYF
.	TRBV29-1	.	TRBJ2-1	12	TGCAGCGTTGAAGATCTGAGGGATGAGCAGTTCTTC	CSVEDLRDEQFF
.	TRBV5-6	once	TRBJ1-1	14	TGTGCCAGCAGCCGGCAGGGGCTCAGCACTGAAGCTTTCTTT	CASSRQGLSTEAFF
TRBD2	TRBV2	few	TRBJ2-5	14	TGTGCCAGCAGCGTCGGGGGGGCCGGAAAGACCCAGTACTTC	CASSVGGAGKTQYF
.	TRBV15	.	TRBJ2-7	15	TGTGCCACCAGCAGACCGAGCGGAAACTCCTACGAGCAGTACTTC	CATSRPSGNSYEQYF
.	TRBV23-1	.	TRBJ1-3	15	TGCGCCAGCAGCCCGGGGGTGTACTCTGGAAACACCATATATTTT	CASSPGVYSGNTIYF
.	TRBV6-5	.	TRBJ1-2	14	TGTGCCAGCAGTTACAGGGGGGGTGCCTTTGGCTACACCTTC	CASSYRGGAFGYTF
TRBD1	TRBV5-1	.	TRBJ1-3	19	TGCGCCAGCAGCCACCGGGACAGGGGGCTCCAGAGCTCTGGAAACACCATATATTTT	CASSHRDRGLQSSGNTIYF
TRBD1	TRBV5-5	few	TRBJ2-7	14	TGTGCCAGCAGCCCGACGACAGGGACCTACGAGCAGTACTTC	CASSPTTGTYEQYF
.	TRBV29-1	.	TRBJ2-5	14	TGCAGCGTTGACCATCAGGGGTGGCAAGAGACCCAGTACTTC	CSVDHQGWQETQYF
TRBD1	TRBV30	.	TRBJ1-4	12	TGTGCCTGGAGTGGGGACAGCGGAAAACTGTTTTTT	CAWSGDSGKLFF
TRBD1	TRBV4-1	once	TRBJ2-2	14	TGCGCCGGGACCGACAGGGTTGGCACCGGGGAGCTGTTTTTT	CAGTDRVGTGELFF
.	TRBV30	.	TRBJ1-1	13	TGTGCCTGGAGTGTAGAGCAGAACACTGAAGCTTTCTTT	CAWSVEQNTEAFF
TRBD1	TRBV7-8	few	TRBJ1-3	16	TGTGCCAGCGGAATTAAAGTGACAGGGACTGGAAACACCATATATTTT	CASGIKVTGTGNTIYF
TRBD1	TRBV27	.	TRBJ1-6	12	TGTGCCAGCAGAGAACAGGGGGCACCCCTCCACTTT	CASREQGAPLHF
.	TRBV19	.	TRBJ1-5	13	TGTGCCAGTAATGGCGGCCCTTATCAGCCCCAGCATTTT	CASNGGPYQPQHF
.	TRBV30	.	TRBJ1-6	14	TGTGCCTGGAGTGGAGACGGGATAAATTCACCCCTCCACTTT	CAWSGDGINSPLHF
TRBD2	TRBV11-2	.	TRBJ2-1	15	TGTGCCAGCAGGAGGACTAGCGGGAGATTGGGTGAGCAGTTCTTC	CASRRTSGRLGEQFF
TRBD1	TRBV30	.	TRBJ1-5	15	TGTGCCTGGAGTGGCGGGACAGGGGGCAATCAGCCCCAGCATTTT	CAWSGGTGGNQPQHF
.	TRBV30	.	TRBJ2-1	16	TGTGCCTGGAGGAAAGCGACAGGAACGATTTACAATGAGCAGTTCTTC	CAWRKATGTIYNEQFF
.	TRBV2	once	TRBJ2-5	16	TGTGCCAGCAGTGTCATGCGGCAGGGGCTCCGGGAGACCCAGTACTTC	CASSVMRQGLRETQYF
TRBD1	TRBV7-2	.	TRBJ1-2	15	TGTGCCAGCAGCTTAGGTTCAGGGGGCGTTTATGGCTACACCTTC	CASSLGSGGVYGYTF
TRBD2	TRBV5-1	.	TRBJ2-1	17	TGCGCCAGCAGCTTGACCACCGCGGGAGCATCCTACAATGAGCAGTTCTTC	CASSLTTAGASYNEQFF
TRBD1	TRBV30	.	TRBJ1-6	12	TGTGCCGGGACAGGGGGCTTATCACCCCTCCACTTT	CAGTGGLSPLHF
.	TRBV30	.	TRBJ1-1	13	TGTGCCTGGCGTCGGGGGTGGAGCACTGAAGCTTTCTTT	CAWRRGWSTEAFF
.	TRBV27	.	TRBJ1-2	16	TGTGCCAGCAGTTTATCGATCAGGGAGCGGGGCTATGGCTACACCTTC	CASSLSIRERGYGYTF
.	TRBV7-2	few	TRBJ1-1	15	TGTGCCAGCAGCTTCGGCAGGGCAATGAACACTGAAGCTTTCTTT	CASSFGRAMNTEAFF
TRBD1	TRBV19	once	TRBJ1-2	17	TGTGCCAGTAGTATATCGTTGGGACAGCCGATAGTCTATGGCTACACCTTC	CASSISLGQPIVYGYTF
TRBD1	TRBV4-2	.	TRBJ2-1	16	TGTGCCAGCAGCCAAGGATCAGGGGGCTCCTACAATGAGCAGTTCTTC	CASSQGSGGSYNEQFF
.	TRBV6-6	.	TRBJ2-7	13	TGTGCCAGCAGATCGACAGGGAGGTACGAGCAGTACTTC	CASRSTGRYEQYF
TRBD1	TRBV5-4	.	TRBJ2-1	15	TGTGCCAGCAGCTTCGACAGGGGGTCCTACAATGAGCAGTTCTTC	CASSFDRGSYNEQFF
TRBD2	TRBV5-1	.	TRBJ2-1	16	TGCGCCAGCAGCTTGGTGGCTAGCGGTTCCTACAATGAGCAGTTCTTC	CASSLVASGSYNEQFF
TRBD1	TRBV5-4	.	TRBJ1-4	14	TGTGCCAGCAGCCTGACAGGGGGGGAAGAAAAACTGTTTTTT	CASSLTGGEEKLFF
TRBD1	TRBV15	.	TRBJ2-7	15	TGTGCCACCAGCAGAGAACAGGGGCGAGGGAAAGAGCAGTACTTC	CATSREQGRGKEQYF
TRBD1	TRBV5-1	.	TRBJ1-4	14	TGCGCCAGCAGCCCGGACAGGGTTAATGAAAAACTGTTTTTT	CASSPDRVNEKLFF
.	TRBV6-5	few	TRBJ1-1	13	TGTGCCAGCAGTCTTACAGAGAACACTGAAGCTTTCTTT	CASSLTENTEAFF
TRBD2	TRBV29-1	.	TRBJ2-2	15	TGCAGCCTTTTGGCGGGAGGCTCTCAACCCGGGGAGCTGTTTTTT	CSLLAGGSQPGELFF
.	TRBV7-9	.	TRBJ2-2	15	TGTGCCAGCAGCCGGCGGGCGGAGAACACCGGGGAGCTGTTTTTT	CASSRRAENTGELFF
.	TRBV5-1	.	TRBJ2-6	16	TGCGCCAGCAGCTTGGACAGTTCTTCTGGGGCCAACGTCCTGACTTTC	CASSLDSSSGANVLTF
.	TRBV10-3	.	TRBJ1-6	13	TGTGCCAGCAGACAGAAGTCTGACTCACCCCTCCACTTT	CASRQKSDSPLHF
.	TRBV7-9	.	TRBJ2-2	16	TGTGCCAGCAGCGGAGGGAGCCGAGGGAGCACCGGGGAGCTGTTTTTT	CASSGGSRGSTGELFF
TRBD2	TRBV7-2	.	TRBJ2-2	16	TGTGCCAGCACCAAGACTAGCGGGAGCAACACCGGGGAGCTGTTTTTT	CASTKTSGSNTGELFF
TRBD1	TRBV27	.	TRBJ1-4	15	TGTGCCAGCAGTTCCCTGGGACAGGGAGGAGAAAAACTGTTTTTT	CASSSLGQGGEKLFF
TRBD1	TRBV19	.	TRBJ1-5	14	TGTGCCAGTAGTTCCGACAGGGGGGACCAGCCCCAGCATTTT	CASSSDRGDQPQHF
.	TRBV2	once	TRBJ1-2	14	TGTGCCAGCAGTGGGTGGCAGTTTAACTATGGCTACACCTTC	CASSGWQFNYGYTF
TRBD1	TRBV19	.	TRBJ2-4	18	TGTGCCAGTAGTACAACAGGGGTTCGAGGGGGAGCCAAAAACATTCAGTACTTC	CASSTTGVRGGAKNIQYF
TRBD2	TRBV13	once	TRBJ2-3	16	TGTGCCAGCAGCCCGACGGCTAGCGGGAGGCACGATACGCAGTATTTT	CASSPTASGRHDTQYF
.	TRBV21-1	.	TRBJ2-7	18	TGTGCCAGCAGCAAAGCGCCCCTAGCCGGGACAGGGGACTACGAGCAGTACTTC	CASSKAPLAGTGDYEQYF
TRBD2	TRBV30	.	TRBJ2-7	13	TGTGCCTGGAGAGTACTAGCGACCTACGAGCAGTACTTC	CAWRVLATYEQYF
.	TRBV6-5	.	TRBJ1-2	14	TGTGCCAGCAGTCACCAAGGGACACCCTATGGCTACACCTTC	CASSHQGTPYGYTF
.	TRBV30	once	TRBJ2-3	14	TGTGCCTGGAGTGTGGGAGGAGACACAGATACGCAGTATTTT	CAWSVGGDTDTQYF
TRBD1	TRBV6-1	few	TRBJ2-3	15	TGTGCCAGCAGTGAGGGACGACAGGGAAGGCATACGCAGTATTTT	CASSEGRQGRHTQYF
TRBD2	TRBV4-1	.	TRBJ2-5	16	TGCGCCAGCAGCCAAGAGGCAGGGAGGGGTTGGGAGACCCAGTACTTC	CASSQEAGRGWETQYF
TRBD2	TRBV6-1	.	TRBJ2-5	14	TGTGCCAGCAGATTGACTAGCCACCAAGAGACCCAGTACTTC	CASRLTSHQETQYF
TRBD1	TRBV30	.	TRBJ2-1	14	TGTGCCTGGAGGGGTGACAGGGGCTACAATGAGCAGTTCTTC	CAWRGDRGYNEQFF
TRBD1	TRBV5-1	.	TRBJ1-2	16	TGCGCCAGCAGCTTGGATTGGACAGGGGCGAGCTATGGCTACACCTTC	CASSLDWTGASYGYTF